One sample yielded the 9 T cell receptor beta chains listed below, sequenced in a study of CD8+CD57+ T cells in acquired aplastic anemia. Genomic DNA, the template, was used for profiling of the TCR beta VDJ and CDR3. TCRdb itself ran the reads through MiXCR, one entry per CDR3 protein. This sample carries 350,000 to 450,000 distinct CDR3 sequences, roughly 64% of them seen once, and the ten largest clones take 3.5% to 4.5%. The sequencing sample was made of sorted CD4+, CD8+, or CD8+CD57+ T cells (not recorded which) from PBMCs. Receptors were obtained from a human donor in good health, serving as a control.

This clonotype was found once. CDR3 loop: CASSLADFYTDTQYEQYF. As DNA, the CDR3 is TGTGCCAGCAGCTTAGCAGACTTCTACACAGATACGCAGTACGAGCAGTACTTC. The chain employs TRBV7-2 and TRBJ2-7, with D unclear. The V and J ends lost 0 bases and 4 bases respectively, with 22 bases between them. The CDR3 runs to 18 residues. CDR1 is SGHTA and CDR2 is FQGNSA in the germline V gene.

This clonotype was picked up many times. The chain is built from TRBV2 and TRBJ2-1; no reliable D call. The V gene's germline CDR1 is SNHLY and CDR2 FYNNEI. This CDR3 has 15 residues. The ends were cut back, 4 bases at V and 5 bases at J, with 15 bases in the middle. DNA for the CDR3: TGTGCCAGCAGTGTAGAACACTATACCAACAATGAGCAGTTCTTC. Translating it yields CASSVEHYTNNEQFF. The variable domain in full, with the rest retrieved from reference TRBV2 and TRBJ2-1, is EPEVTQTPSHQVTQMGQEVILRCVPISNHLYFYWYRQILGQKVEFLVSFYNNEISEKSEIFDDQFSVERPDGSNFTLKIRSTKLEDSAMYFCASSVEHYTNNEQFFGPGTRLTVL.

In nucleotides, the CDR3 is TGTGCCAGCAGCTTAAACAGGGGACCCACAGATACGAAGCAGCCCCAGCATTTT. Its translation: CASSLNRGPTDTKQPQHF. The V and J genes are TRBV7-6 and TRBJ1-5; 7 nucleotides align to TRBD1. Per the germline V gene, CDR1 is SGHVS and CDR2 is FNYEAQ. The length of the CDR3 is 18 residues. V shed 2 bases and J 7 bases; nucleotides not matched to a gene: 17.

This chain uses TRBV24-1 with TRBJ2-1; the D gene is possibly TRBD1 (5 bases). Germline-derived CDR1 and CDR2 are KGHDR and SFDVKD. CDR3 length equals 16 residues. V gave up 2 bases and J gave up 4 bases, with 14 bases separating them. The CDR3 nucleotides are TGTGCCACCAGTGATTATGCAGGGTCGAGGTACAATGAGCAGTTCTTC. This gives the protein CATSDYAGSRYNEQFF.

In regard to this clonotype: At one of its ends the junction is not consistent with the germline gene, which may arise from a read error. The chain is built from TRBV2 and TRBJ1-6; tentatively, D is TRBD1 (6 bases). The CDR3 covers 14 residues. CDR1 is SNHLY and CDR2 is FYNNEI in the germline V gene. Here the CDR3 DNA reads TGTGCCAGCAGCTTCCGGGGACATAGTTCACCCCTCCTCTTT. It yields the protein CASSFRGHSSPLLF.

This clonotype was counted many times. The rearrangement joins TRBV29-1 to TRBJ2-5; D gene uncertain. V was trimmed by 4 bases and J by 6 bases, leaving 6 bases between them. From germline, CDR1 is SQVTM and CDR2 ANQGSEA. This CDR3 has 10 residues. As DNA, the CDR3 is TGCAGCGTTGTTGTTCAGACCCAGTACTTC. Protein: CSVVVQTQYF.

Concerning this clonotype itself: The CDR3 ends on some other residue instead of the conserved phenylalanine or tryptophan, so this is likely a read error. No DNA is shown, since the ends of the CDR3 on it are uncertain; the CDR3 is the one TCRdb lists. The rearrangement links TRBV7-2 to TRBJ1-2. From germline, CDR1 is SGHTA and CDR2 FQGNSA. The CDR3 contains 11 residues when both ends are counted. The CDR3 sequence is CASSQNGMASY.

The chain carries TRBV2 and TRBJ1-2, with D unresolved. Germline V gene data show CDR1 as SNHLY and CDR2 as FYNNEI. Trimming took 9 bases from V and 11 from J, leaving 22 bases between them. The CDR3 covers 13 residues. The CDR3 DNA reads as TGTGCCAGTAGCCCCGGGATGCTCAATGAATACACCTTC. Translated, it gives CASSPGMLNEYTF. The variable domain in full, completed from reference TRBV2 and TRBJ1-2, reads EPEVTQTPSHQVTQMGQEVILRCVPISNHLYFYWYRQILGQKVEFLVSFYNNEISEKSEIFDDQFSVERPDGSNFTLKIRSTKLEDSAMYFCASSPGMLNEYTFGSGTRLTVV.

About this clonotype itself: No conserved phenylalanine or tryptophan is present at the end of the CDR3, so a read error is the likely explanation. It is unclear where the CDR3 begins or ends on the DNA, so no DNA is shown, and the CDR3 is as TCRdb lists it. The V and J genes are TRBV7-3 and TRBJ1-4. Per germline, CDR1 SGHTA and CDR2 FQGTGA. 12 amino acids form the CDR3, both terminal residues included. The CDR3 sequence is CASSSGTERPYY.